Below, 9 T cell receptor beta chains from the same sample are listed, as sequenced in a study of T cells in localized non-small cell lung cancer. Measured with immunoSEQ multiplex PCR; TCRdb has only the in-frame clones, and not every one. The sample includes about 33,000 clones, less than 80% of them seen just once. Sample: peripheral blood, taken before any cancer treatment. These receptors came from a male donor at least 60 years old with stage II squamous cell lung carcinoma.

The sample holds a few counts of this clone. This rearrangement joins TRBV28 to TRBJ1-3; no firm D call. From germline, CDR1 is MDHEN and CDR2 SYDVKM. The germline V and J ends were trimmed by 6 bases and 0 bases, with 15 bases remaining between them. The CDR3 is made up of 16 amino acids. In DNA form, the CDR3 reads TGTGCCAGCAGCCCGAGGACCCGGAGCTCTGGAAACACCATATATTTT. Translating gives CASSPRTRSSGNTIYF. Looking up the rest from reference TRBV28 and TRBJ1-3 gives the full variable domain: DVKVTQSSRYLVKRTGEKVFLECVQDMDHENMFWYRQDPGLGLRLIYFSYDVKMKEKGDIPEGYSVSREKKERFSLILESASTNQTSMYLCASSPRTRSSGNTIYFGEGSWLTVV.

V usage is TRBV2 and J usage is TRBJ2-3, with 12 bases aligning to TRBD2. This CDR3 is 16 amino acids long. V gave up 5 bases and J gave up 1 base; unmatched junction bases: 4. Germline loops: CDR1 SNHLY, CDR2 FYNNEI. CDR3 in amino acids: CASSPLAGGGTDTQYF. The CDR3 DNA reads TGTGCCAGCAGTCCTCTAGCGGGAGGGGGCACAGATACGCAGTATTTT.

The V gene is TRBV19, the J gene TRBJ2-1; tentatively, D is TRBD2 (6 bases). Germline values: CDR1 LNHDA, CDR2 SQIVND (reference sequence). The V gene lost 1 base and the J gene lost 7 bases, with 14 bases spanning the gap. There are 15 residues in the CDR3. The CDR3 spells CASSIGPLEGNEQFF. The CDR3 DNA follows: TGTGCCAGTAGTATAGGCCCCTTGGAGGGAAATGAGCAGTTCTTC.

For this clone: Sequence at one end of the junction differs from germline and may be a read error. J is TRBJ1-1 and V is TRBV5-4, with no clear D. Germline V gene lookup returns CDR1 SGHNT and CDR2 YYREEE (reference sequence). This CDR3 is built from 16 residues. Written as DNA, the CDR3 is TGCGCCAGCAGCCAAGTATTCTCGAACTTGAACACTGAAGCTTTCTTT. Translated: CASSQVFSNLNTEAFF.

V gene TRBV6-5 combines with J gene TRBJ2-5, with a tentative D call TRBD2 (6 bases). The V end was cut by 6 bases, the J end by 5 bases, with 10 bases between. CDR1 and CDR2 (germline): MNHEY, SVGAGI. This CDR3 has 12 amino acids. The CDR3 DNA sequence: TGTGCCAGCAGGACCGGGGGTGAGACCCAGTACTTC. It yields the protein CASRTGGETQYF.

The V and J genes are TRBV6-5 and TRBJ2-2; 7 bases line up with TRBD1. The V segment lost 0 bases and the J segment 6 bases; nucleotides outside the gene matches: 7. From germline, CDR1 is MNHEY and CDR2 SVGAGI. This CDR3 is built from 16 residues. For the CDR3, the DNA is TGTGCCAGCAGTTACTCGAAGATAGGGGGCGCCGGGGAGCTGTTTTTT. It yields the protein CASSYSKIGGAGELFF.

V gene TRBV2 combines with J gene TRBJ2-2; 8 bases agree with TRBD1. CDR1 is SNHLY, CDR2 FYNNEI, per germline. V gave up 0 bases and J gave up 5 bases; unmatched junction bases: 5. The CDR3 extends over 16 amino acids. The CDR3 is CASSEAGQVGTGELFF. The CDR3, as DNA: TGTGCCAGCAGTGAAGCGGGACAGGTGGGGACCGGGGAGCTGTTTTTT.

This clone rates as medium-sized. This sequence joins TRBV29-1 and TRBJ2-7; D gene ambiguous. Deletions cut 6 bases from V and 0 bases from J, with 6 bases between. The CDR3 sequence is 11 residues long. Germline V gene data show CDR1 as SQVTM and CDR2 as ANQGSEA. The DNA of the CDR3 is TGCAGCGTAACAGACTCCTACGAGCAGTACTTC. Protein product: CSVTDSYEQYF.

By sample fraction, this clone is medium-sized. The chain combines TRBV5-5 with TRBJ2-7; 7 bases are shared with TRBD1. CDR3 length: 15 amino acids. Germline V gene lookup returns CDR1 SGHKS and CDR2 YYEKEE (reference sequence). V was clipped by 4 bases and J by 2 bases; unmatched bases: 9. CDR3 in DNA: TGTGCCAGCAGCACCCGCGGCCAGGGGGCCTACGAGCAGTACTTC. This codes for CASSTRGQGAYEQYF.